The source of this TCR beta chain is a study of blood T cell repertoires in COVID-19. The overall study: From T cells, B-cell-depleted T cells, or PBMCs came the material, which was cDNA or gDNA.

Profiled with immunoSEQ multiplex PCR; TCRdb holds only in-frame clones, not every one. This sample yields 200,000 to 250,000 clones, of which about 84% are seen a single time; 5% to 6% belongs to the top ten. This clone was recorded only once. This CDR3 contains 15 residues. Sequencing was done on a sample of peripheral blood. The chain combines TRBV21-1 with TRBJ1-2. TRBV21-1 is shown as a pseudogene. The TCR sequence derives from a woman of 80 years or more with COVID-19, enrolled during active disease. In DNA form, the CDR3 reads TGTGCCAGCAGCACTTGTTCGGAGGGGAACTATGGCTACACCTTC. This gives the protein CASSTCSEGNYGYTF.